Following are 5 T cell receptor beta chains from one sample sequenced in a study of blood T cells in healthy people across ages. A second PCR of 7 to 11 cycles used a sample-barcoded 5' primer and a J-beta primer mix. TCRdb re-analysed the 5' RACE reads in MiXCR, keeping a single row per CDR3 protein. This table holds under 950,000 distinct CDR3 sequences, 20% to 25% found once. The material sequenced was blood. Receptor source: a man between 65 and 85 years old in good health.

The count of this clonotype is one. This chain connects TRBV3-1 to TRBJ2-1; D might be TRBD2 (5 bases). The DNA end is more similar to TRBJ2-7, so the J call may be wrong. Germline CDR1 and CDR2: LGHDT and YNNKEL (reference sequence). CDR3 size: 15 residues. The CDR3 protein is CASSQENGGPYEQYF. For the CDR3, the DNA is TGTGCCAGCAGCCAAGAAAACGGAGGCCCTTACGAGCAGTACTTC.

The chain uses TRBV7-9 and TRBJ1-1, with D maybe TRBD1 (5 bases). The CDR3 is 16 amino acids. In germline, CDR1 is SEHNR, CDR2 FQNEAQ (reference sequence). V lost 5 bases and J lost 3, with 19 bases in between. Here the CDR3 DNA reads TGTGCCAGCAGCCGAGGACATCCATCCGCGGACACTGAAGCTTTCTTT. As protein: CASSRGHPSADTEAFF.

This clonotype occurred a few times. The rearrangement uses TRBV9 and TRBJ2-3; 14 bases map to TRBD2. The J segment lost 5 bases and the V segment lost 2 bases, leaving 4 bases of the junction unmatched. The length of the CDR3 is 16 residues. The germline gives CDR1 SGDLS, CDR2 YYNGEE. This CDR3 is CASSVTSGGALDTQYF. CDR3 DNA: TGTGCCAGCAGCGTGACTAGCGGGGGGGCTTTAGATACGCAGTATTTT.

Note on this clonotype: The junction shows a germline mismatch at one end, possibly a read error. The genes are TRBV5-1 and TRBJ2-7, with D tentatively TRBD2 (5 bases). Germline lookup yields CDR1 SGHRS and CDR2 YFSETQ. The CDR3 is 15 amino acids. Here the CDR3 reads CANSLEVDWAYEQYF. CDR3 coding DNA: TGCGCCAACAGCTTGGAAGTGGACTGGGCCTACGAGCAGTACTTC.

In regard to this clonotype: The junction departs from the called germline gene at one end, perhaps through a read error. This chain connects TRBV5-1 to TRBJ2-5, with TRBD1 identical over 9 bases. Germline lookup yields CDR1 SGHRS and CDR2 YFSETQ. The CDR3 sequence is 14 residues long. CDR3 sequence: CASSMGQGSETQYF. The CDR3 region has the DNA TGCGCCAGCAGCATGGGACAGGGTTCGGAGACCCAGTACTTT.